This T cell receptor beta chain was documented in a study of blood T cell repertoires in COVID-19. Study summary: Samples of COVID-19 (acute and convalescent) were obtained from the United States, Italy and Spain.

Seattle cases were enrolled at active infection and followed longitudinally. In the authors' workflow: The authors estimated nucleated cell counts from reference gene primer amplification. Repertoires were generated with immunoSEQ multiplex PCR, while TCRdb's copy carries only in-frame clones and drops some. The V and J calls and clone size were taken over from that table, and D and trimming were inferred from the DNA. Among around 300,000 clones listed, 85% to 90% were seen once. This clone was seen just once. V lost 5 bases, J lost 0 bases, and 3 bases stayed unmatched. CDR1 is LGHNT and CDR2 is FRNRAP in the germline V gene. This CDR3 region has 15 residues.

Sequences were obtained from peripheral blood. The clonotype was recovered from a woman younger than 45 with COVID-19, enrolled during active disease. The rearrangement joins TRBV12-5 to TRBJ2-3; the match to TRBD2 covers 9 bases. CDR3 sequence (DNA): TGTGCTAGTGGTATACTAGCGGGCAGCACAGATACGCAGTATTTT. Amino acids: CASGILAGSTDTQYF.